This T cell receptor (beta chain) was observed in a study of CD4 and CD8 cells across lung adenocarcinoma regions. TCRdb called the PCR reads again in MiXCR, with one record for every CDR3 protein. The sample includes about 7,700 distinct CDR3 sequences, 35% to 45% of them seen just once. Samples came from patients with localized non-small cell lung adenocarcinoma. This clonotype was recorded at least ten times. The specimen was CD4+ T cells from the margin of a lung tumor. This sequence was found in a male donor with lung adenocarcinoma. The CD4 and CD8 labels of this study may be unreliable.

This chain's CDR3 is CASRIGDRGVSKLFF. CDR3 DNA sequence: TGTGCCAGCAGGATTGGGGACAGGGGAGTGTCAAAACTGTTTTTT. The chain carries TRBV6-1 and TRBJ1-4, with 10 bases that match TRBD1. From germline, CDR1 is MNHNS and CDR2 SASEGT. Losses at the gene ends were 6 bases for V and 10 bases for J; bases not matched to a gene: 11. The CDR3 is 15 amino acids.